The rows below give T cell receptor beta chains drawn from one sample of a study of CD8+ T cells in alopecia areata. The table came from immunoSEQ multiplex PCR; TCRdb's copy has only in-frame clones and leaves some out. The sample shows 150,000 to 200,000 clones, roughly 50% of them seen only once. The sample was CD4+ T cells sorted from blood. The receptors were sampled from a human donor in good health. Both conserved end residues are part of each CDR3. Fields, in order: clone size, D gene, J gene, V gene, CDR3 protein, CDR3 DNA. A D gene is named only where the DNA matches it firmly. Clone size is given for some rows only: seen once, a few or many times, or a class if the clone is expanded.

>.|.|TRBJ2-1|TRBV4-2
CASSYTDGQNEQFF
TGTGCCAGCAGTTATACGGACGGACAAAATGAGCAGTTCTTC
>few|TRBD2|TRBJ2-1|TRBV10-3
CASGTSGRLEQFF
TGTGCCTCCGGGACTAGCGGTCGCCTGGAGCAGTTCTTC
>.|.|TRBJ1-1|TRBV29-1
CSVERRLNTEAFF
TGCAGCGTTGAAAGGCGGTTGAACACTGAAGCTTTCTTT
>many|.|TRBJ1-5|TRBV19
CASSRDTISLYSNQPQHF
TGTGCCAGTAGCCGGGACACAATAAGTCTCTATAGCAATCAGCCCCAGCATTTT
>few|.|TRBJ2-5|TRBV5-1
CASSFGHSKETQYF
TGCGCCAGCAGCTTTGGACATTCCAAAGAGACCCAGTACTTC
>.|.|TRBJ1-1|TRBV5-4
CASSLGRGNTEAFF
TGTGCCAGCAGCTTGGGCAGGGGAAACACTGAAGCTTTCTTT
>.|.|TRBJ2-7|TRBV6-5
CASSYRGNTYEQYF
TGTGCCAGCAGTTACAGGGGTAACACCTACGAGCAGTACTTC
>few|TRBD2|TRBJ2-1|TRBV5-1
CASSFGLAVTNEQFF
TGCGCCAGCAGCTTCGGACTAGCGGTGACCAATGAGCAGTTCTTC
>.|.|TRBJ2-2|TRBV5-1
CASSWLGSATGELFF
TGCGCCAGCAGCTGGCTTGGGTCGGCCACCGGGGAGCTGTTTTTT
>once|.|TRBJ1-5|TRBV29-1
CSVVETIGSQPQHF
TGCAGCGTTGTGGAAACGATCGGATCTCAGCCCCAGCATTTT
>.|.|TRBJ1-2|TRBV27
CASGEVYGYTF
TGTGCCAGCGGAGAAGTCTATGGCTACACCTTC
>few|.|TRBJ2-1|TRBV28
CASDWGNEQFF
TGTGCCAGCGACTGGGGGAATGAGCAGTTCTTC
>.|.|TRBJ1-1|TRBV7-9
CASSLGGGVPRAFF
TGTGCCAGCAGCTTAGGCGGCGGGGTCCCGCGGGCTTTCTTT
>few|TRBD2|TRBJ2-3|TRBV5-1
CASSPMGASGKDTQYF
TGCGCCAGCAGCCCAATGGGGGCTAGCGGGAAAGATACGCAGTATTTT
>.|.|TRBJ2-3|TRBV2
CASSAGASTDTQYF
TGTGCCAGCAGTGCCGGGGCTAGCACAGATACGCAGTATTTT
>.|TRBD1|TRBJ1-5|TRBV7-9
CASSPGQGNNQPQHF
TGTGCCAGCAGCCCGGGACAGGGAAACAATCAGCCCCAGCATTTT
>few|.|TRBJ1-5|TRBV4-1
CASSRFTGNQPQHF
TGCGCCAGCAGCCGATTTACCGGAAATCAGCCCCAGCATTTT
>.|TRBD2|TRBJ2-1|TRBV19
CARLLAGSLYNEQFF
TGTGCCAGATTACTAGCGGGGTCCCTCTACAATGAGCAGTTCTTC
>.|TRBD1|TRBJ2-6|TRBV27
CASRRSTGTGAGANVLTF
TGTGCCAGCAGACGCAGCACCGGGACAGGGGCCGGGGCCAACGTCCTGACTTTC
>.|.|TRBJ2-7|TRBV5-1
CASSFNAFYEQYF
TGCGCCAGCAGCTTTAATGCTTTCTACGAGCAGTACTTC
>.|.|TRBJ1-2|TRBV27
CASSSTRTDGYTF
TGTGCCAGCAGTTCCACACGGACCGACGGCTACACCTTC
>once|.|TRBJ1-5|TRBV25-1
CASTGGAGQPQHF
TGTGCCAGCACCGGGGGAGCGGGTCAGCCCCAGCATTTT
>few|.|TRBJ1-1|TRBV30
CAWMSGVGTEAFF
TGTGCCTGGATGTCAGGGGTAGGGACTGAAGCTTTCTTT
>.|TRBD1|TRBJ1-1|TRBV5-1
CASSLTGGIAEAFF
TGCGCCAGCAGCTTGACAGGGGGTATCGCTGAAGCTTTCTTT
>once|.|TRBJ2-3|TRBV7-9
CASSAQPDTQYF
TGTGCCAGCAGCGCACAGCCAGATACGCAGTATTTT
>few|TRBD2|TRBJ2-1|TRBV29-1
CSVAGTRGNNEQFF
TGCAGCGTAGCCGGGACTAGAGGTAACAATGAGCAGTTCTTC
>.|.|TRBJ2-7|TRBV30
CALGTPGRQYF
TGTGCGCTGGGTACCCCTGGGCGGCAGTACTTC